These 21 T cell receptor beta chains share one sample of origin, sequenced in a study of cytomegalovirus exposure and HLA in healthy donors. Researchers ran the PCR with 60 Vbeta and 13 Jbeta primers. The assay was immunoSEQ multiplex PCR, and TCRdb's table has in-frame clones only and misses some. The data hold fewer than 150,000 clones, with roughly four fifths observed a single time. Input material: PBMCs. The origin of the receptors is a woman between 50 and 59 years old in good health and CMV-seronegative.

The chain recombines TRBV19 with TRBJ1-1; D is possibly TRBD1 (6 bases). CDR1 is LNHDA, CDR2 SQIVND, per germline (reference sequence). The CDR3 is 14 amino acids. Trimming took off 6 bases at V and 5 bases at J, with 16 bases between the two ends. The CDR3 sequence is CASRTGWASTEAFF. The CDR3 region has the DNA TGTGCCAGTAGAACAGGGTGGGCGTCGACTGAAGCTTTCTTT.

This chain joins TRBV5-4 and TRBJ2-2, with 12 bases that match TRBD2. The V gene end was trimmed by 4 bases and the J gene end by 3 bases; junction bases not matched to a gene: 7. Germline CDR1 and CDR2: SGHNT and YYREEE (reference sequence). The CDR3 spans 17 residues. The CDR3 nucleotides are TGTGCCAGCAGCAGAGAACTAGCGGGGGGTTACACCGGGGAGCTGTTTTTT. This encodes CASSRELAGGYTGELFF.

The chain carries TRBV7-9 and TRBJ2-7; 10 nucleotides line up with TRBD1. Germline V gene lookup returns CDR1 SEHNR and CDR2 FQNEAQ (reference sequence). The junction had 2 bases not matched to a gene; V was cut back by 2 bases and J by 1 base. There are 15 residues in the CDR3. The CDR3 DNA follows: TGTGCCAGCAGCTTATTGGGACAGGGGTCCTACGAGCAGTACTTC. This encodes CASSLLGQGSYEQYF.

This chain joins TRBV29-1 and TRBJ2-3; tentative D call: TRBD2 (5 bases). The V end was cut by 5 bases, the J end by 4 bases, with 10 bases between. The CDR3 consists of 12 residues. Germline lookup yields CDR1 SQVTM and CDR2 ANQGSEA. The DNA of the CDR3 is TGCAGCGTTTCTAGCACTGCAGATACGCAGTATTTT. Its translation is CSVSSTADTQYF.

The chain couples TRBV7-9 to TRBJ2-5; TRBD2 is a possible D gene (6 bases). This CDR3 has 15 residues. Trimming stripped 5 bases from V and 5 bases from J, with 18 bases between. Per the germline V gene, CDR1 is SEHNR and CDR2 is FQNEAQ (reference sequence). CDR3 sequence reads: CASSGGALGSETQYF. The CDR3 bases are TGTGCCAGCAGCGGAGGGGCGTTGGGGTCCGAGACCCAGTACTTC.

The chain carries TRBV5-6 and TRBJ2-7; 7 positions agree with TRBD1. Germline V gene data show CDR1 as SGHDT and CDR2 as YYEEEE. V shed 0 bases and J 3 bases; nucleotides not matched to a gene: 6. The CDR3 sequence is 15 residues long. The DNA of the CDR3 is TGTGCCAGCAGCTTGGCCGGGACAGAAATCTACGAGCAGTACTTC. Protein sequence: CASSLAGTEIYEQYF.

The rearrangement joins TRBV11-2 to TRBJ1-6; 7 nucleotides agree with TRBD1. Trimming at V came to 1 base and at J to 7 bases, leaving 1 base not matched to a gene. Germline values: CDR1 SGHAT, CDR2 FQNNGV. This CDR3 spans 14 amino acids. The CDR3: CASSLGGQNSPLHF. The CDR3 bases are TGTGCCAGCAGCTTAGGGGGACAGAATTCACCCCTCCACTTT.

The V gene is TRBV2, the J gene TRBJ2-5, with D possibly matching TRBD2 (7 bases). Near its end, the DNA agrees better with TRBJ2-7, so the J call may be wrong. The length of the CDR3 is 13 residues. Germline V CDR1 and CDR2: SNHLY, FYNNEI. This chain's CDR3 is CASKDPGGGEQYF. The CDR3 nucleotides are TGTGCCAGCAAAGACCCGGGGGGCGGCGAGCAGTACTTC.

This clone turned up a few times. The CDR3 DNA is TGTGCCAGCAGTGCGGCGGCCGACTCTGGAAACACCATATATTTT. Translating gives CASSAAADSGNTIYF. The V gene is TRBV6-5, the J gene TRBJ1-3; D not certain. The CDR3 spans 15 residues. V lost 5 bases and J 0 bases, leaving 11 bases between the germline ends. Per germline, CDR1 MNHEY and CDR2 SVGAGI.

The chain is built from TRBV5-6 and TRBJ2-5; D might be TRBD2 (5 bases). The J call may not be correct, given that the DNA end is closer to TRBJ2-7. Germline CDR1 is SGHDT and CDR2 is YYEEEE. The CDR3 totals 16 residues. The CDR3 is CASSLTAGSLAYEQYF. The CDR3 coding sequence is TGTGCCAGCAGCTTGACGGCGGGCTCACTCGCCTACGAGCAGTACTTC.

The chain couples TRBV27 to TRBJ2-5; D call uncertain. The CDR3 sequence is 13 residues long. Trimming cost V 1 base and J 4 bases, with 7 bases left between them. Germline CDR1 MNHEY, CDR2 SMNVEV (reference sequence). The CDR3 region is CASSLYRRETQYF. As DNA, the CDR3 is TGTGCCAGCAGTTTATATCGTAGAGAGACCCAGTACTTC.

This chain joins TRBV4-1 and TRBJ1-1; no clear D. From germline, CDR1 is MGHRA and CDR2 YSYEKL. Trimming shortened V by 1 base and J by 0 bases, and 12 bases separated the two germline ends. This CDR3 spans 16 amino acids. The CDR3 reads CASSQGEWSLNTEAFF. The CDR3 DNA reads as TGCGCCAGCAGCCAAGGAGAGTGGAGCTTGAACACTGAAGCTTTCTTT.

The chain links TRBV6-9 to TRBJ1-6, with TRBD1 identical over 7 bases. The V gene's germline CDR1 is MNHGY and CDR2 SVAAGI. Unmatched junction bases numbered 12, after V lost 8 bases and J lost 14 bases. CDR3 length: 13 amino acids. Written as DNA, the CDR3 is TGTGCCAGCCTACAGGGCCCCAGGGGGACCCTCCACTTT. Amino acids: CASLQGPRGTLHF.

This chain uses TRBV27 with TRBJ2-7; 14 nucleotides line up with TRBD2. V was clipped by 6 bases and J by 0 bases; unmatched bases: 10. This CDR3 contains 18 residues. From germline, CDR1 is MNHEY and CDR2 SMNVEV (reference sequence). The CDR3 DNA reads TGTGCCAGCAGGCCCCCGGGACTAGCGGGGGATCTCTCCTACGAGCAGTACTTC. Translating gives CASRPPGLAGDLSYEQYF.

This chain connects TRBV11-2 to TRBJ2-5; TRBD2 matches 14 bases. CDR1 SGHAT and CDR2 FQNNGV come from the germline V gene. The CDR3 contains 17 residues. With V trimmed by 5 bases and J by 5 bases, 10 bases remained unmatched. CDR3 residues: CASSPSGLAGGVETQYF. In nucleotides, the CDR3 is TGTGCCAGCAGCCCATCTGGACTAGCGGGGGGCGTGGAGACCCAGTACTTC.

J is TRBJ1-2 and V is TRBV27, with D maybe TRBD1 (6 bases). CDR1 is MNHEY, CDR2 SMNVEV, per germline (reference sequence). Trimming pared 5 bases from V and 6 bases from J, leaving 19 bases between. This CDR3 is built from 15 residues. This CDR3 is CASSRSFWGRDGYTF. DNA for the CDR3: TGTGCCAGCAGTCGCTCTTTCTGGGGGCGAGATGGCTACACCTTC.

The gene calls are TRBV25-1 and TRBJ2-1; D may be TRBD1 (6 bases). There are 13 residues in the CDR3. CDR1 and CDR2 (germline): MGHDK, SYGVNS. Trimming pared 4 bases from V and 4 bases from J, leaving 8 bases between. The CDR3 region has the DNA TGTGCCAGCAGTGCGACAGGTTACAATGAGCAGTTCTTC. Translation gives CASSATGYNEQFF.

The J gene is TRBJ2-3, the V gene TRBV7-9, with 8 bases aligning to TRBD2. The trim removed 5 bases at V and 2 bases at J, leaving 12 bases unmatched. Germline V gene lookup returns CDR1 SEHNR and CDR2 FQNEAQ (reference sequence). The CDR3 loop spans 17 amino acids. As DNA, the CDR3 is TGTGCCAGCAGCCAACCCCCAGCGGGGGAGATCACAGATACGCAGTATTTT. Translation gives CASSQPPAGEITDTQYF. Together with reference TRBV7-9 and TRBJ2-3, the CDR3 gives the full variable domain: DTGVSQNPRHKITKRGQNVTFRCDPISEHNRLYWYRQTLGQGPEFLTYFQNEAQLEKSRLLSDRFSAERPKGSFSTLEIQRTEQGDSAMYLCASSQPPAGEITDTQYFGPGTRLTVL.

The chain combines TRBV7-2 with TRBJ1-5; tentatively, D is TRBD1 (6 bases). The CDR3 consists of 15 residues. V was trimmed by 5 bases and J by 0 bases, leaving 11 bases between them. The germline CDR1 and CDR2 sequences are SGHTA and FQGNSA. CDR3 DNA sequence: TGTGCCAGCAGCATCAACAGGGATAGCAATCAGCCCCAGCATTTT. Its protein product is CASSINRDSNQPQHF.

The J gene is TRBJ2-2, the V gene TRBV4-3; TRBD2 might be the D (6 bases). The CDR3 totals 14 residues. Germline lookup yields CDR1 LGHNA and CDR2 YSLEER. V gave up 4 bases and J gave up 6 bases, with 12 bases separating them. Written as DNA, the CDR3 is TGCGCCAGCAGCCGTGACAGCGGGCCCGGGGAGCTGTTTTTT. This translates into CASSRDSGPGELFF.

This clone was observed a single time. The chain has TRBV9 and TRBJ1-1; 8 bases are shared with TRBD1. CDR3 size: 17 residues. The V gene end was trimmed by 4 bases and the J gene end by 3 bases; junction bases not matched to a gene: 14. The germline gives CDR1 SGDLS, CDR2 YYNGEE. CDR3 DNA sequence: TGTGCCAGCAGCCCACATCCAGGGGGCGCGGTTGACACTGAAGCTTTCTTT. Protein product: CASSPHPGGAVDTEAFF.